This T cell receptor (beta chain) was documented in a study of regulatory T cells in long-lasting Graves disease. The CDR3 loop spans 14 amino acids. Trimming pared 2 bases from V and 6 bases from J, leaving 13 bases between. Many counts were recorded for this clonotype. What it binds is unknown. Sample time point: newly diagnosed GD, antithyroid drugs for less than 3 months. TCR sequences were obtained from RNA taken from PBMCs. Each of the patients was recruited from an endocrinology department situated in Xi'an, China. Study-level results: Persistent patients shared thousands of public clonotypes among themselves. Newly diagnosed patients shared fewer, at roughly 1,000. TRBV28 was favored in persistent disease, as were TRBJ1-2 and TRBJ2-5. Graves' patients with persistent disease showed TCR diversity lower than patients newly diagnosed.

Construction of the TCR beta libraries employed iRepertoire HTBI primers in conjunction with Arm-PCR of CDR3 regions. TCRdb called the multiplex PCR reads again in MiXCR, with one record for every CDR3 protein. This table has fewer than 350,000 distinct CDR3 sequences, 18% appearing once. The chain is built from TRBV12-3 or TRBV12-4 and TRBJ1-1; no firm D call. Sequences were derived from peripheral blood mononuclear cells (PBMCs), sampled at new diagnosis, from a patient treated with antithyroid drugs. This receptor was obtained from a female donor with Graves disease. Here the CDR3 DNA reads TGTGCCAGCAGTTTAAAAGGTGCCGGGGCTGAAGCTTTCTTT. Amino acids: CASSLKGAGAEAFF.